A selection of T cell receptor beta chains follows, all from one sample in a study of cytomegalovirus exposure and HLA in healthy donors. Some clones are missing from TCRdb's copy, which holds only in-frame ones; the method was immunoSEQ multiplex PCR. The sample yields approximately 120,000 clones, about 70% seen once. Material: PBMCs. Every receptor here comes from a woman between 35 and 50 years old in good health and CMV-seropositive. The CDR3 runs from the conserved cysteine through the conserved F or W. The D gene is left open where the match is weak. Expanded clones get a size class; other rows say once, few or many, or leave the size out.

v_call	d_call	j_call	clone_size	cdr3_aa	cdr3_nt
TRBV2	.	TRBJ2-7	few	CASRSDYYEQYF	TGTGCCAGCAGATCAGACTACTACGAGCAGTACTTC
TRBV5-1	TRBD1	TRBJ2-1	.	CASSLSGRKWDRGGNEQFF	TGCGCCAGCAGCTTGTCCGGTAGAAAGTGGGACAGGGGGGGCAATGAGCAGTTCTTC
TRBV19	.	TRBJ2-6	.	CASSSGPGGIGANVLTF	TGTGCCAGTAGTAGTGGTCCAGGAGGGATTGGGGCCAACGTCCTGACTTTC
TRBV5-1	TRBD1	TRBJ1-1	.	CASSLQGFTEAFF	TGCGCCAGCAGCTTACAGGGGTTCACTGAAGCTTTCTTT
TRBV30	TRBD1	TRBJ2-1	.	CAWRLGQGQSRFSYNEQFF	TGTGCCTGGAGATTGGGACAGGGCCAATCTCGATTCTCCTACAATGAGCAGTTCTTC
TRBV30	TRBD1	TRBJ1-6	.	CAWIRRDRASPLHF	TGTGCCTGGATCCGCCGGGACAGGGCTTCACCCCTCCACTTT
TRBV2	.	TRBJ2-2	.	CASTERDTGELFF	TGTGCCAGCACCGAACGAGACACCGGGGAGCTGTTTTTT
TRBV19	TRBD1	TRBJ2-7	.	CASSIAKPGQGPLRSEQYF	TGTGCCAGTAGTATAGCTAAACCGGGACAGGGGCCCTTAAGATCCGAGCAGTACTTC
TRBV4-1	.	TRBJ2-3	.	CASMPGAGTSTDTQYF	TGCGCCAGCATGCCCGGGGCGGGAACTAGCACAGATACGCAGTATTTT
TRBV7-9	TRBD2	TRBJ2-3	.	CASSLGSGGPGDTQYF	TGTGCCAGCAGCTTAGGTAGCGGGGGGCCAGGGGATACGCAGTATTTT
TRBV7-2	TRBD2	TRBJ2-1	.	CASQRGGGSYNEQFF	TGTGCCAGCCAGCGGGGGGGCGGATCCTACAATGAGCAGTTCTTC
TRBV10-2	.	TRBJ1-6	.	CASSERLYSYNSPLHF	TGCGCCAGCAGTGAACGGTTATACTCCTATAATTCACCCCTCCACTTT
TRBV29-1	.	TRBJ2-1	.	CSLAGLTYNEQFF	TGCAGCTTGGCAGGTCTTACCTACAATGAGCAGTTCTTC
TRBV11-2	.	TRBJ1-2	once	CASSPGSYGYTF	TGTGCCAGCAGCCCGGGGTCTTATGGCTACACCTTC
TRBV7-2	.	TRBJ2-7	.	CASSLVQGSHEQYF	TGTGCCAGCAGCTTAGTACAGGGTAGTCACGAGCAGTACTTC
TRBV7-9	.	TRBJ2-6	.	CSSSLGWRFSGANVLTF	TGTTCCAGCAGCTTAGGATGGCGGTTCTCTGGGGCCAACGTCCTGACTTTC
TRBV5-1	.	TRBJ1-1	.	CASSYSVNTEAFF	TGCGCCAGCAGCTATTCGGTGAACACTGAAGCTTTCTTT